This TCR beta chain is drawn from a study of vaccination and CD4 T cells after COVID-19. Study summary: Cultures that served as controls received a CEFX pool, an HIV-1 Nef pool, or no peptide.

Sequenced with the Oncomine TCR Beta short-read assay was DNA taken from cultured CD4+ T cells. TCRdb called the PCR reads again in MiXCR, with one record for every CDR3 protein. In the table there are about 16,000 distinct CDR3 sequences, about 53% of which are singletons. Treatment denoted: roughly 10-day PBMC culture with coronavirus spike peptide pools or control peptides (ViraFEST assay). Details on this clonotype: Antigen: not known.

Study observations and caveats: Spike mono-reactivity held for 304 of 307 vaccine-specific clones in convalescent patients.

The sequenced sample was CD4+ T cells from blood, cultured in vitro, obtained before SARS-CoV-2 vaccination. This sequence originates from a human donor who had recovered from COVID-19.

The CDR3 loop reads CSARSGGKEKLFF. CDR3 nucleotides: TGCAGTGCTAGATCTGGGGGCAAAGAAAAACTGTTTTTT. This chain connects TRBV20-1 to TRBJ1-4; possible D gene TRBD1, 6 bases. CDR1 is DFQATT and CDR2 is SNEGSKA in the germline V gene (reference sequence). This CDR3 contains 13 residues. The V gene lost 2 bases and the J gene lost 8 bases, with 12 bases spanning the gap.